What follows are 20 T cell receptor beta chains derived from one specimen sequenced in a study of blood T cell repertoires in COVID-19. The repertoire was sequenced with immunoSEQ multiplex PCR; TCRdb's copy has only in-frame clones and lacks some. The sample includes approximately 120,000 clones, roughly 90% of them seen just once. The sample consisted of peripheral blood. These receptors were collected from a man aged 50-59 years with acute or convalescent COVID-19.

V gene TRBV5-8 combines with J gene TRBJ1-4; 7 bases line up with TRBD1. The CDR3 consists of 15 residues. The germline gives CDR1 SGHTS, CDR2 YDEGEE. V gave up 10 bases and J gave up 0 bases; unmatched junction bases: 9. Here the CDR3 DNA reads TGTGCCCTCAGCAGGGGGGAGTCAACTAATGAAAAACTGTTTTTT. Residues: CALSRGESTNEKLFF.

This rearrangement joins TRBV2 to TRBJ2-1; the D gene is possibly TRBD1 (5 bases). Trimming pared 6 bases from V and 5 bases from J, leaving 8 bases between. Per the germline V gene, CDR1 is SNHLY and CDR2 is FYNNEI. The CDR3 spans 12 residues. CDR3 residues: CASRGQHNEQFF. The CDR3 DNA sequence: TGTGCCAGCAGGGGGCAGCACAATGAGCAGTTCTTC.

The chain combines TRBV4-1 with TRBJ2-1, with D tentatively TRBD1 (5 bases). The CDR3 runs 13 residues. V was pared by 5 bases and J by 6 bases, with 11 bases between. CDR1 is MGHRA, CDR2 YSYEKL, per germline. Written as DNA, the CDR3 is TGCGCCAGCAGCTCGACAGCCGTCAATGAGCAGTTCTTC. Protein sequence: CASSSTAVNEQFF.

V usage is TRBV12-3 or TRBV12-4 and J usage is TRBJ1-1; no reliable D call. Deletions cut 3 bases from V and 3 bases from J, with 8 bases between. This CDR3 spans 13 amino acids. CDR3: CASSFASDTEAFF. The DNA for the CDR3 is TGTGCCAGCAGTTTTGCCTCGGACACTGAAGCTTTCTTT.

The V call is TRBV6-6, the J call TRBJ2-7, with a weak D call TRBD2 (6 bases). V shed 4 bases and J shed 1 base, with 17 bases lying between them. Germline V CDR1 and CDR2: MNHNY, SVGAGI (reference sequence). CDR3 size: 16 residues. CDR3 DNA: TGTGCCAGCAGTTTCGCTGCGGGCGCGGGATCCTACGAGCAGTACTTC. This sequence encodes CASSFAAGAGSYEQYF.

V usage is TRBV27 and J usage is TRBJ1-2, with unresolved D. Germline V CDR1 and CDR2: MNHEY, SMNVEV (reference sequence). The CDR3 runs 16 residues. With 0 bases removed from V and 4 bases from J, the gap between germline ends came to 15 bases. Here the CDR3 reads CASSLSAVGRIYGYTF. CDR3 in DNA: TGTGCCAGCAGTTTATCGGCGGTGGGGAGGATCTATGGCTACACCTTC.

The chain couples TRBV19 to TRBJ2-1; 8 bases map to TRBD1. Germline V CDR1 and CDR2: LNHDA, SQIVND (reference sequence). The CDR3 has 12 residues. V lost 9 bases and J lost 10; bases outside the gene matches: 8. CDR3 region: CASQPQGGEQFF. The CDR3 coding sequence is TGTGCCAGCCAGCCACAGGGGGGCGAGCAGTTCTTC.

V gene TRBV29-1 combines with J gene TRBJ2-7; TRBD1 matches 7 bases. This CDR3 is built from 12 residues. Trimming cost V 4 bases and J 3 bases; bases outside gene matches: 3. CDR1 SQVTM and CDR2 ANQGSEA come from the germline V gene. The CDR3 loop reads CSVVGDSYEQYF. The CDR3 DNA reads TGCAGCGTTGTAGGGGACAGCTACGAGCAGTACTTC.

J is TRBJ1-2 and V is TRBV29-1; 7 positions agree with TRBD1. Germline lookup yields CDR1 SQVTM and CDR2 ANQGSEA. Trimming at V came to 5 bases and at J to 2 bases, leaving 8 bases not matched to a gene. The CDR3 is 14 residues long. The CDR3 DNA is TGCAGCGTTTGGGACAGCAAAACCAACTATGGCTACACCTTC. Residues: CSVWDSKTNYGYTF.

This rearrangement joins TRBV6-5 to TRBJ2-1; 10 bases agree with TRBD1. Trimming cost V 0 bases and J 7 bases; bases outside gene matches: 6. Germline V gene data show CDR1 as MNHEY and CDR2 as SVGAGI. The CDR3 is 16 residues long. The CDR3 sequence is CASSYSKDRGFNEQFF. The CDR3, as DNA: TGTGCCAGCAGTTACTCGAAGGACAGGGGGTTTAATGAGCAGTTCTTC.

The V gene is TRBV28, the J gene TRBJ1-2, with D perhaps matching TRBD1 (5 bases). Trimming removed 3 bases from V and 5 bases from J, with 10 bases in between. The CDR3 consists of 13 residues. Germline CDR1 is MDHEN and CDR2 is SYDVKM. CDR3 bases: TGTGCCAGCAGTTTTTCCAGGGTATATGGCTACACCTTC. This encodes CASSFSRVYGYTF.

The chain couples TRBV5-6 to TRBJ1-2; 7 nucleotides match TRBD1. Germline V gives CDR1 SGHDT, CDR2 YYEEEE. Trimming took 4 bases from V and 5 from J; bases not matched to a gene: 11. This CDR3 spans 15 amino acids. CDR3 amino acids: CASSLPGQSMYGYTF. For the CDR3, the DNA is TGTGCCAGCAGCCTACCGGGACAGTCTATGTATGGCTACACCTTC.

V gene TRBV11-3 combines with J gene TRBJ2-7; TRBD2 agrees at 11 bases. Germline CDR1 is SGHNT and CDR2 is YENEEA. V lost 5 bases to trimming and J lost 3 bases; unmatched junction nucleotides: 3. CDR3 size: 14 residues. The CDR3 bases are TGTGCCAGCAGCCTAGCGGGAGGTGTCTACGAGCAGTACTTC. Its translation: CASSLAGGVYEQYF.

Concerning this clone itself: The junction differs from germline at one of its ends, possibly a read error. This rearrangement joins TRBV9 to TRBJ2-1; D is uncertain. Germline values: CDR1 SGDLS, CDR2 YYNGEE. CDR3 size: 13 residues. Written as DNA, the CDR3 is TGTGCCAGCAGCGAGCTAAACTACGATGAGCAGTTCTTC. It is translated as CASSELNYDEQFF.

V usage is TRBV11-2 and J usage is TRBJ1-1; weak D call: TRBD1 (6 bases). V was trimmed by 5 bases and J by 4 bases, leaving 17 bases between them. Germline lookup yields CDR1 SGHAT and CDR2 FQNNGV. There are 15 residues in the CDR3. The CDR3 reads CASSTDRFGGTEAFF. CDR3 in DNA: TGTGCCAGCAGCACTGACAGGTTCGGAGGCACTGAAGCTTTCTTT.

The rearrangement joins TRBV3-1 (or the pseudogene TRBV3-2) to TRBJ1-5; D ambiguous. Per germline, CDR1 LGHDT and CDR2 YNNKEL (reference sequence). With 0 bases removed from V and 4 bases from J, the gap between germline ends came to 10 bases. The CDR3 sequence is 15 residues long. The CDR3 coding sequence is TGTGCCAGCAGCCAAGATATCGTCAGTAATCAGCCCCAGCATTTT. This codes for CASSQDIVSNQPQHF.

The CDR3 is CASRLTSGAYEQYF. CDR3 DNA: TGCGCCAGCCGACTGACTAGCGGGGCCTACGAGCAGTACTTC. The rearrangement uses TRBV5-1 and TRBJ2-7; 11 positions agree with TRBD2. Germline V lookup: CDR1 SGHRS, CDR2 YFSETQ. CDR3 length: 14 amino acids. With 7 bases clipped from V and 2 bases from J, the junction kept 5 bases outside the gene matches.

This clone has just one count. V is TRBV6-5 and J is TRBJ2-7; perhaps TRBD1 as D (5 bases). This CDR3 is built from 11 residues. V was pared by 8 bases and J by 1 base, with 6 bases between. The germline V gene encodes CDR1 MNHEY and CDR2 SVGAGI. CDR3 residues: CASRQSYEQYF. The CDR3, as DNA: TGTGCCAGCCGACAGTCCTACGAGCAGTACTTC.

This clone was seen once. The rearrangement links TRBV11-3 to TRBJ2-5, with D perhaps TRBD2 (6 bases). The CDR3 totals 11 residues. Trimming removed 5 bases at V and 5 bases at J, with 6 bases between. Germline CDR1 reads SGHNT; CDR2 reads YENEEA. CDR3: CASSGGETQYF. In DNA, the CDR3 is TGTGCCAGCAGCGGGGGGGAGACCCAGTACTTC.

The gene calls are TRBV15 and TRBJ2-1; TRBD2 matches 8 bases. This CDR3 has 14 amino acids. V gave up 2 bases and J gave up 8 bases; unmatched junction bases: 5. Per the germline V gene, CDR1 is LNHNV and CDR2 is YYDKDF (reference sequence). DNA of the CDR3: TGTGCCACCAGCAGACGTGGACTAGCAGATGAGCAGTTCTTC. Protein product: CATSRRGLADEQFF.